These 8 T cell receptor beta chains originate from one sample sequenced in a study of shared clonotypes between healthy human individuals. Here immunoSEQ multiplex PCR was the method, and the copy in TCRdb shows in-frame clones only, minus some. The sample lists millions of clones, over 85% occurring once. Sequenced material: naive CD4+ T cells sorted from blood. Subset of the sample: CD45RA+ positively selected. The receptors here all came from a man in his late teens or twenties in good health.

CDR3 nucleotide sequence: TGCGCCAGCAGCGTAGGCGGGAGGAACACTGAAGCTTTCTTT. It specifies CASSVGGRNTEAFF. The chain combines TRBV5-1 with TRBJ1-1; D gene unclear. V was shortened by 4 bases and J by 1 base, with 11 bases between the two germline ends. The CDR3 extends over 14 amino acids. In germline, CDR1 is SGHRS, CDR2 YFSETQ. Combining the CDR3 with reference TRBV5-1 and TRBJ1-1 gives the whole variable domain KAGVTQTPRYLIKTRGQQVTLSCSPISGHRSVSWYQQTPGQGLQFLFEYFSETQRNKGNFPGRFSGRQFSNSRSEMNVSTLELGDSALYLCASSVGGRNTEAFFGQGTRLTVV.

The chain couples TRBV6-6 to TRBJ1-4; 7 bases are shared with TRBD1. The germline V gene has CDR1 MNHNY and CDR2 SVGAGI (reference sequence). The CDR3 consists of 15 residues. Trimming cost V 5 bases and J 7 bases; bases outside gene matches: 10. The CDR3 DNA sequence: TGTGCCAGCAGTCAACGGGCAGGGGGAGGTGAAAAACTGTTTTTT. Its protein is CASSQRAGGGEKLFF.

The chain employs TRBV5-4 and TRBJ2-5, with TRBD2 matching over 8 bases. Germline loops: CDR1 SGHNT, CDR2 YYREEE (reference sequence). J gave up 5 bases and V 1 base, and 4 bases lay outside the gene matches. CDR3 length: 14 residues. The CDR3 protein is CASSLFSGSETQYF. DNA for the CDR3: TGTGCCAGCAGCTTGTTCAGCGGGAGTGAGACCCAGTACTTC.

In the case of this clone: The sample holds other DNA sequences that translate to the same CDR3. V is TRBV18 and J is TRBJ2-3; unclear D gene. Between the trimmed V and J ends, which lost 2 bases and 1 base, there was a span of 4 bases. CDR3 size: 13 residues. Germline CDR1 and CDR2: KGHSH and LQKENI. The CDR3 reads CASSPLGTDTQYF. CDR3 in DNA: TGTGCCAGCTCACCATTGGGCACAGATACGCAGTATTTT.

This sequence joins TRBV12-5 and TRBJ2-4, with D hard to call. The CDR3 covers 12 residues. V dropped 2 bases and J dropped 7 bases, with 6 bases sitting between them. CDR1 is LGHNT and CDR2 is FRNRAP in the germline V gene. CDR3 sequence reads: CASGLQGNIQYF. CDR3 sequence (DNA): TGTGCTAGTGGTTTGCAAGGGAACATTCAGTACTTC.

Here the CDR3 reads CASSRQGGAGELFF. In DNA, the CDR3 is TGCGCCAGCAGCCGACAGGGCGGGGCCGGGGAGCTGTTTTTT. The gene calls are TRBV4-1 and TRBJ2-2; D possibly corresponds to TRBD1 (7 bases). The germline V gene encodes CDR1 MGHRA and CDR2 YSYEKL. CDR3 length: 14 amino acids. V lost 4 bases and J lost 6, with 12 bases in between.

Details on this clone: The identical CDR3 is also encoded by other nucleotide sequences in the sample. This chain joins TRBV5-1 and TRBJ2-1; a possible D gene is TRBD1 (5 bases). V shed 0 bases and J shed 7 bases, with 8 bases lying between them. The length of the CDR3 is 13 residues. From germline, CDR1 is SGHRS and CDR2 YFSETQ. CDR3 residues: CASSLGQLNEQFF. The CDR3 DNA sequence: TGCGCCAGCAGCTTGGGACAGTTAAATGAGCAGTTCTTC.

This clone was recorded a few times. J is TRBJ1-1 and V is TRBV2, with 8 positions matching TRBD1. CDR1 is SNHLY, CDR2 FYNNEI, per germline. Trimming cost V 3 bases and J 6 bases; bases outside gene matches: 6. The CDR3 covers 14 residues. CDR3 amino acids: CASSDIGQGSEAFF. Here the CDR3 DNA reads TGTGCCAGCAGTGATATAGGACAGGGTTCTGAAGCTTTCTTT.